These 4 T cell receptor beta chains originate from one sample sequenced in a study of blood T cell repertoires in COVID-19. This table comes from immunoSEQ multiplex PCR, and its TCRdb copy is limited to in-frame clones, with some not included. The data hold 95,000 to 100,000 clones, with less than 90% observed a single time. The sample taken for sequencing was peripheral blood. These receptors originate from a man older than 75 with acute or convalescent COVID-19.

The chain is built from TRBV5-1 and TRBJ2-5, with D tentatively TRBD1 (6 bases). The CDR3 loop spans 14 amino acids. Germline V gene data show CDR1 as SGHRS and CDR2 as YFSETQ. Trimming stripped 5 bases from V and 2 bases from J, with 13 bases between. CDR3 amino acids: CASSLTGIQETQYF. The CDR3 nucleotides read TGCGCCAGCAGTCTTACAGGGATACAAGAGACCCAGTACTTC.

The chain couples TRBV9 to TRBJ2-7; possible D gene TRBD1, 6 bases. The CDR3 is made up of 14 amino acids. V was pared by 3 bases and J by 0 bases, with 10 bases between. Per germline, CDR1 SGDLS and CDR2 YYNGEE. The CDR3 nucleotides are TGTGCCAGCAGCGCTGGGGACATCTCCTACGAGCAGTACTTC. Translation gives CASSAGDISYEQYF.

The CDR3 loop reads CASSLDDYSYEQYF. The CDR3 DNA reads as TGTGCCAGCAGCTTGGACGACTATTCCTACGAGCAGTACTTC. This chain uses TRBV5-5 with TRBJ2-7; maybe TRBD2 (5 bases). Trimming stripped 0 bases from V and 1 base from J, with 8 bases between. The CDR3 length is 14 residues. CDR1 is SGHKS and CDR2 is YYEKEE in the germline V gene (reference sequence).

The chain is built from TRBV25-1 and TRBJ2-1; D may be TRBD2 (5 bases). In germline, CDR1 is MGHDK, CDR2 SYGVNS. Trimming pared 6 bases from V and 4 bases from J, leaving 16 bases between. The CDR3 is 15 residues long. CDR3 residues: CASSDGLDTYNEQFF. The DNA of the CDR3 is TGTGCCAGCAGCGATGGACTTGACACTTACAATGAGCAGTTCTTC.